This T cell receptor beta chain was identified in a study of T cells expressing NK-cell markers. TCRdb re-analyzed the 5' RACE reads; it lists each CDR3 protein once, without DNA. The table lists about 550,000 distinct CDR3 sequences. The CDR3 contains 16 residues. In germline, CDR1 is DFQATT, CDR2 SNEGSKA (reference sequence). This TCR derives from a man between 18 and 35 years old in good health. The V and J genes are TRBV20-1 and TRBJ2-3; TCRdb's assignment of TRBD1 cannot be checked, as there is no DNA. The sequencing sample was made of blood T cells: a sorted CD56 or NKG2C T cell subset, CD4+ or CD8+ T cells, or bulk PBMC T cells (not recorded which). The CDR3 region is CSARVMSRDGTDTQYF.